These T cell receptor beta chains were read from a single sample in a study of T cell responses to AZD1222 COVID-19 vaccine. The assay was immunoSEQ multiplex PCR, and TCRdb's table has in-frame clones only and misses some. Of around 81,000 clones listed, roughly 82% are singletons. Sequenced material: peripheral blood, taken on day 0 of AZD1222 vaccination. The origin of the receptors is an adult in good health. The CDR3 runs from the conserved cysteine through the conserved F or W. The D gene is left open where the match is weak. Where a row states a size, it is once, few, many or the class of an expanded clone; other rows omit it.

J gene: TRBJ2-1
clone size: .
V gene: TRBV9
D gene: .
CDR3 DNA: TGTGCCAGCAGCGTAACCGGGCAGGGTTACAATGAGCAGTTCTTC
CDR3 protein: CASSVTGQGYNEQFF

J gene: TRBJ1-1
clone size: .
V gene: TRBV19
D gene: .
CDR3 DNA: TGTGCCAGTAGTATAAACAGGGAGGGCACTGAAGCTTTCTTT
CDR3 protein: CASSINREGTEAFF

J gene: TRBJ1-1
clone size: .
V gene: TRBV7-9
D gene: .
CDR3 DNA: TGTGCCAGCAGCCCGTATAGCAGGCGCATGAACACTGAAGCTTTCTTT
CDR3 protein: CASSPYSRRMNTEAFF

J gene: TRBJ1-2
clone size: .
V gene: TRBV5-6
D gene: TRBD1
CDR3 DNA: TGTGCCAGCAGCTTGATCGGACAGGGGAAAAACTATGGCTACACCTTC
CDR3 protein: CASSLIGQGKNYGYTF

J gene: TRBJ2-3
clone size: once
V gene: TRBV6-1
D gene: TRBD2
CDR3 DNA: TGTGCCAGCAGTGACGGGACTAGGATTACAGATACGCAGTATTTT
CDR3 protein: CASSDGTRITDTQYF

J gene: TRBJ1-3
clone size: .
V gene: TRBV9
D gene: .
CDR3 DNA: TGTGCCAGCAGCGTAGCGGGGATAGCTGGAAACACCATATATTTT
CDR3 protein: CASSVAGIAGNTIYF

J gene: TRBJ1-2
clone size: .
V gene: TRBV7-8
D gene: TRBD1
CDR3 DNA: TGTGCCAGCAGCTTATCGGGGGACAGGGGACACTATGGCTACACCTTC
CDR3 protein: CASSLSGDRGHYGYTF

J gene: TRBJ1-2
clone size: .
V gene: TRBV18
D gene: TRBD1
CDR3 DNA: TGTGCCAGCTCACCGCAGCTCCCGGGACAGGGCGGCTACACCTTC
CDR3 protein: CASSPQLPGQGGYTF

J gene: TRBJ2-3
clone size: many
V gene: TRBV14
D gene: .
CDR3 DNA: TGTGCCAGCAGCCAAGATGTTGGGGGTGGAGCAGATACGCAGTATTTT
CDR3 protein: CASSQDVGGGADTQYF

J gene: TRBJ2-1
clone size: .
V gene: TRBV24-1
D gene: TRBD1
CDR3 DNA: TGTGCCACCAGTGACGACAGGGGGCTAGGCGATGAGCAGTTCTTC
CDR3 protein: CATSDDRGLGDEQFF

J gene: TRBJ1-1
clone size: .
V gene: TRBV4-1
D gene: .
CDR3 DNA: TGCGCCAGCAGCCAAACAACGGGGACGCCAAAGGGGGAGAACACTGAAGCTTTCTTT
CDR3 protein: CASSQTTGTPKGENTEAFF

J gene: TRBJ1-1
clone size: .
V gene: TRBV5-4
D gene: .
CDR3 DNA: TGTGCCAGCAGCCCTAGGGGGGTAGGGAAAAACACTGAAGCTTTCTTT
CDR3 protein: CASSPRGVGKNTEAFF

J gene: TRBJ1-3
clone size: .
V gene: TRBV6-5
D gene: .
CDR3 DNA: TGTGCCAGCAGTTGGGGTAGGGGTTTGGGAAACACCATATATTTT
CDR3 protein: CASSWGRGLGNTIYF

J gene: TRBJ1-1
clone size: few
V gene: TRBV5-6
D gene: .
CDR3 DNA: TGTGCCAGCAGCTTGGACAGGTACGGGGACACTGAAGCTTTCTTT
CDR3 protein: CASSLDRYGDTEAFF

J gene: TRBJ1-2
clone size: .
V gene: TRBV10-1
D gene: .
CDR3 DNA: TGCGCCAGCAGTGCGTCCCGCGGCGAAGGGGATGGCTACACCTTC
CDR3 protein: CASSASRGEGDGYTF

J gene: TRBJ2-5
clone size: .
V gene: TRBV15
D gene: .
CDR3 DNA: TGTGCCACCAGCAGAGTAGGAGGGGGGCGTGAGACCCAGTACTTC
CDR3 protein: CATSRVGGGRETQYF

J gene: TRBJ2-2
clone size: .
V gene: TRBV5-1
D gene: TRBD2
CDR3 DNA: TGCGCCAGCAGCTGGGAAGCGGGACCCAACACCGGGGAGCTGTTTTTT
CDR3 protein: CASSWEAGPNTGELFF

J gene: TRBJ1-2
clone size: once
V gene: TRBV18
D gene: TRBD1
CDR3 DNA: TGTGCCAGCTCACCGACAGACAGGGCGGAGTATGGCTACACCTTC
CDR3 protein: CASSPTDRAEYGYTF

J gene: TRBJ1-2
clone size: .
V gene: TRBV6-2/TRBV6-3
D gene: .
CDR3 DNA: TGTGCCAGCAGTACCGTCGGGGGTTCCAGCTATGGCTACACCTTC
CDR3 protein: CASSTVGGSSYGYTF

J gene: TRBJ1-2
clone size: few
V gene: TRBV18
D gene: TRBD1
CDR3 DNA: TGTGCCAGCTCACCTAACAGGGGCCATGGCTACACCTTC
CDR3 protein: CASSPNRGHGYTF

J gene: TRBJ1-1
clone size: .
V gene: TRBV10-3
D gene: .
CDR3 DNA: TGTGCCATCAGTTCCCGAGCCGGGGGCGACCTGAACACTGAAGCTTTCTTT
CDR3 protein: CAISSRAGGDLNTEAFF

J gene: TRBJ1-5
clone size: .
V gene: TRBV5-1
D gene: .
CDR3 DNA: TGCGCCAGCAGCTTGGATGGGGGCGCTGGGAATCAGCCCCAGCATTTT
CDR3 protein: CASSLDGGAGNQPQHF

J gene: TRBJ2-5
clone size: .
V gene: TRBV18
D gene: TRBD2
CDR3 DNA: TGTGCCAGCTCTTCGGGACTAGCGGGGGAGTACCAAGAGACCCAGTACTTC
CDR3 protein: CASSSGLAGEYQETQYF

J gene: TRBJ1-2
clone size: .
V gene: TRBV4-1
D gene: .
CDR3 DNA: TGCGCCAGCAGCCAAGCTCCGGCCGGGACCAACTATGGCTACACCTTC
CDR3 protein: CASSQAPAGTNYGYTF

J gene: TRBJ1-2
clone size: .
V gene: TRBV5-3
D gene: .
CDR3 DNA: TGTGCCAGAAGTGAATTACAGGGAAACTATGGCTACACCTTC
CDR3 protein: CARSELQGNYGYTF

J gene: TRBJ2-7
clone size: .
V gene: TRBV27
D gene: .
CDR3 DNA: TGTGCCAGCAGTTTTGACATTTCCTACGAGCAGTACTTC
CDR3 protein: CASSFDISYEQYF

J gene: TRBJ2-7
clone size: .
V gene: TRBV7-8
D gene: TRBD2
CDR3 DNA: TGTGCCAGCAGCTTAGTTGGGGGGGGGTACTCCTACGAGCAGTACTTC
CDR3 protein: CASSLVGGGYSYEQYF

J gene: TRBJ2-1
clone size: .
V gene: TRBV5-1
D gene: TRBD2
CDR3 DNA: TGCGCCAGCAGCCGAACGACTAGCGGGAGCTCCTACAATGAGCAGTTCTTC
CDR3 protein: CASSRTTSGSSYNEQFF

J gene: TRBJ2-1
clone size: .
V gene: TRBV3-1/TRBV3-2
D gene: .
CDR3 DNA: TGTGCCAGCAGCCAAGACAGATACAATGAGCAGTTCTTC
CDR3 protein: CASSQDRYNEQFF

J gene: TRBJ1-2
clone size: .
V gene: TRBV15
D gene: .
CDR3 DNA: TGTGCCACCAGCAGCGGGGCCAGGGTAATTGACTATGGCTACACCTTC
CDR3 protein: CATSSGARVIDYGYTF

J gene: TRBJ1-5
clone size: few
V gene: TRBV15
D gene: .
CDR3 DNA: TGTGCCACCAGCTGGGTTGGACAGCCCCAGCATTTT
CDR3 protein: CATSWVGQPQHF

J gene: TRBJ1-1
clone size: .
V gene: TRBV6-4
D gene: .
CDR3 DNA: TGTGCCAGCAGTGGAGGAGGTGAAGCTTTCTTT
CDR3 protein: CASSGGGEAFF

J gene: TRBJ2-1
clone size: .
V gene: TRBV19
D gene: TRBD2
CDR3 DNA: TGTGCCAGTAGTCCTTTCAGCGGGGGCTATTACAATGAGCAGTTCTTC
CDR3 protein: CASSPFSGGYYNEQFF

J gene: TRBJ1-2
clone size: once
V gene: TRBV6-2/TRBV6-3
D gene: .
CDR3 DNA: TGTGCCAGCAGTTACGCATGGGGACAAAAGAATAACTATGGCTACACCTTC
CDR3 protein: CASSYAWGQKNNYGYTF

J gene: TRBJ1-2
clone size: .
V gene: TRBV12-3/TRBV12-4
D gene: .
CDR3 DNA: TGTGCCAGCAGTTTAGGTAGCCACTATGGCTACACCTTC
CDR3 protein: CASSLGSHYGYTF

J gene: TRBJ2-5
clone size: .
V gene: TRBV4-3
D gene: .
CDR3 DNA: TGCGCCAGCAGCCAAGACAGGGTCGCCCTAGGGACCCAGTACTTC
CDR3 protein: CASSQDRVALGTQYF

J gene: TRBJ1-5
clone size: .
V gene: TRBV20-1
D gene: .
CDR3 DNA: TGCAGTGCTAGTAGAAACAGGGAGAGCGGTCAGCCCCAGCATTTT
CDR3 protein: CSASRNRESGQPQHF

J gene: TRBJ1-2
clone size: .
V gene: TRBV7-2
D gene: TRBD1
CDR3 DNA: TGTGCCAGCAGCTTAGGGAGCAGGGGGAACTATGGCTACACCTTC
CDR3 protein: CASSLGSRGNYGYTF

J gene: TRBJ2-1
clone size: once
V gene: TRBV3-1/TRBV3-2
D gene: TRBD2
CDR3 DNA: TGTGCCAGCAGGAGGACTAGCGGGAGGGCCGAGGGTGAGCAGTTCTTC
CDR3 protein: CASRRTSGRAEGEQFF

J gene: TRBJ2-5
clone size: .
V gene: TRBV5-4
D gene: TRBD2
CDR3 DNA: TGTGCCAGCAGCTTGGAGCCGGAGCTAGCGGGAGGAGGCCGAGAGACCCAGTACTTC
CDR3 protein: CASSLEPELAGGGRETQYF

J gene: TRBJ1-1
clone size: .
V gene: TRBV11-3
D gene: .
CDR3 DNA: TGTGCCAGCAGCCTCGACGGTCTGAACACTGAAGCTTTCTTT
CDR3 protein: CASSLDGLNTEAFF

J gene: TRBJ1-2
clone size: .
V gene: TRBV7-9
D gene: .
CDR3 DNA: TGTGCCAGCAGCTTGGGGACTGGCTACACCTTC
CDR3 protein: CASSLGTGYTF

J gene: TRBJ2-2
clone size: .
V gene: TRBV6-4
D gene: TRBD1
CDR3 DNA: TGTGCCAGCAGGGGACAGGGGGACACCGGGGAGCTGTTTTTT
CDR3 protein: CASRGQGDTGELFF

J gene: TRBJ2-7
clone size: .
V gene: TRBV19
D gene: TRBD1
CDR3 DNA: TGTGCCAGTAGACTGCGGGACAGGGGGGTCTACGAGCAGTACTTC
CDR3 protein: CASRLRDRGVYEQYF

J gene: TRBJ1-5
clone size: .
V gene: TRBV23-1
D gene: TRBD1
CDR3 DNA: TGCGCCAGCAGTCAATCCGGCAGGGGGCATAGCAATCAGCCCCAGCATTTT
CDR3 protein: CASSQSGRGHSNQPQHF

J gene: TRBJ1-2
clone size: .
V gene: TRBV30
D gene: TRBD1
CDR3 DNA: TGTGCCTGGAGCCTGCAGTCAGGGGGATACACCTTC
CDR3 protein: CAWSLQSGGYTF

J gene: TRBJ1-5
clone size: .
V gene: TRBV19
D gene: TRBD1
CDR3 DNA: TGTGCCAGTAGTTCAGGACAGGGGCGTCAGCCCCAGCATTTT
CDR3 protein: CASSSGQGRQPQHF

J gene: TRBJ1-2
clone size: .
V gene: TRBV27
D gene: TRBD1
CDR3 DNA: TGTGCCAGCAGATTTACAGGGGGAAATGGCTACACCTTC
CDR3 protein: CASRFTGGNGYTF

J gene: TRBJ1-1
clone size: few
V gene: TRBV2
D gene: .
CDR3 DNA: TGTGCCAGCAGTGCGGTCAGTACGGGTGAAGCTTTCTTT
CDR3 protein: CASSAVSTGEAFF

J gene: TRBJ2-7
clone size: .
V gene: TRBV7-9
D gene: TRBD1
CDR3 DNA: TGTGCCAGCAGTCCCAGTCAGGGGGTGAAAGGCGAGCAGTACTTC
CDR3 protein: CASSPSQGVKGEQYF

J gene: TRBJ2-3
clone size: .
V gene: TRBV6-1
D gene: TRBD2
CDR3 DNA: TGTGCCAGCAGCGAAGGCTCGGGACTAGCGGGAGGACTTAGCACAGATACGCAGTATTTT
CDR3 protein: CASSEGSGLAGGLSTDTQYF

J gene: TRBJ2-7
clone size: .
V gene: TRBV21-1
D gene: .
CDR3 DNA: TGTGCCAGCAGCAAAACCCGACTAGACTCCTACGAGCAGTACTTC
CDR3 protein: CASSKTRLDSYEQYF

J gene: TRBJ1-6
clone size: .
V gene: TRBV5-4
D gene: .
CDR3 DNA: TGTGCCAGCAGCCTAGGGATAACGGATTCACCCCTCCACTTT
CDR3 protein: CASSLGITDSPLHF

J gene: TRBJ1-5
clone size: .
V gene: TRBV10-3
D gene: .
CDR3 DNA: TGTGCCATCAGGGAAAACAGGGACCGCAATCAGCCCCAGCATTTT
CDR3 protein: CAIRENRDRNQPQHF

J gene: TRBJ2-1
clone size: .
V gene: TRBV27
D gene: .
CDR3 DNA: TGTGCCAGCAGTTTAGGGACCTACAATGAGCAGTTCTTC
CDR3 protein: CASSLGTYNEQFF

J gene: TRBJ2-7
clone size: .
V gene: TRBV29-1
D gene: .
CDR3 DNA: TGCAGCGTTGACGGGACCGAGGATTCCTACGAGCAGTACTTC
CDR3 protein: CSVDGTEDSYEQYF

J gene: TRBJ2-2
clone size: .
V gene: TRBV30
D gene: TRBD2
CDR3 DNA: TGTGCCTGGAGGGCGGGGGTGGTCACCGGGGAGCTGTTTTTT
CDR3 protein: CAWRAGVVTGELFF

J gene: TRBJ2-1
clone size: .
V gene: TRBV24-1
D gene: TRBD2
CDR3 DNA: TGTGCCACCAGCGCCGGGACTAGCGGTTCCTACGATGAGCAGTTCTTC
CDR3 protein: CATSAGTSGSYDEQFF

J gene: TRBJ2-3
clone size: .
V gene: TRBV6-1
D gene: TRBD1
CDR3 DNA: TGTGCCAGCAGTGTCCCCGCGGGGGGACAGGGGTACACAGATACGCAGTATTTT
CDR3 protein: CASSVPAGGQGYTDTQYF

J gene: TRBJ2-7
clone size: .
V gene: TRBV6-5
D gene: TRBD2
CDR3 DNA: TGTGCCAGCAGTCCGACTAGCGGGAGCTCCTACGAGCAGTACTTC
CDR3 protein: CASSPTSGSSYEQYF